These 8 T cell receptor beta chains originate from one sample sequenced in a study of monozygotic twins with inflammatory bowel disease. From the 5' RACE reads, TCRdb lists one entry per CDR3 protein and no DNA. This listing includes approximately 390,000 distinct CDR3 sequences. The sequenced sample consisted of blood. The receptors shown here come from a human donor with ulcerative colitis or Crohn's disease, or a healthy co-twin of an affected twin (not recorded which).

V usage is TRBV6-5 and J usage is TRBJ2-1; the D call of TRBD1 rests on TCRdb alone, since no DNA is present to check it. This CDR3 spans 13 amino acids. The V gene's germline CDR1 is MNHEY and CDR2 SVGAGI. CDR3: CASGQGIYNEQFF.

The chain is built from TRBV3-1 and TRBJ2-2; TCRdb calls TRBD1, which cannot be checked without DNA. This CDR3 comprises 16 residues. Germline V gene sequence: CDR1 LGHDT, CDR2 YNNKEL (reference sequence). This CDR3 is CASSLRTAHNTGELFF.

CDR3 residues: CSATGQEFPYEQYF. The chain has TRBV20-1 and TRBJ2-7; TCRdb proposes TRBD1, but this gene call is untestable without DNA. Germline V gene sequence: CDR1 DFQATT, CDR2 SNEGSKA (reference sequence). The CDR3 has 14 amino acids.

CDR3 region: CASSRLYRDRVLTGELFF. The rearrangement uses TRBV5-5 and TRBJ2-2; with no DNA, the TCRdb D assignment of TRBD1 cannot be verified. Per the germline V gene, CDR1 is SGHKS and CDR2 is YYEKEE (reference sequence). The CDR3 runs 18 residues. Combining the CDR3 with reference TRBV5-5 and TRBJ2-2 gives the whole variable domain DAGVTQSPTHLIKTRGQQVTLRCSPISGHKSVSWYQQVLGQGPQFIFQYYEKEERGRGNFPDRFSARQFPNYSSELNVNALLLGDSALYLCASSRLYRDRVLTGELFFGEGSRLTVL.

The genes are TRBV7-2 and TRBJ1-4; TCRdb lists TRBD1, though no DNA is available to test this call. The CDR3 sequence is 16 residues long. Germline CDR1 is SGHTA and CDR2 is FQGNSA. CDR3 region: CASSRRAPATNEKLFF.

CDR3 sequence reads: CASMNTDTQYF. The chain links TRBV25-1 to TRBJ2-3. This CDR3 is 11 amino acids long. Germline CDR1 reads MGHDK; CDR2 reads SYGVNS.

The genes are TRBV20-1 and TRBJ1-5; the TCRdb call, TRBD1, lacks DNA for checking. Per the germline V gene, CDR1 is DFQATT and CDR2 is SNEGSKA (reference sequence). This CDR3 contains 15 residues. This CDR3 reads CSARRLTGAHQPQHF.

CDR3 region: CASSVTGRANEKLFF. The chain couples TRBV9 to TRBJ1-4. CDR1 is SGDLS, CDR2 YYNGEE, per germline. This CDR3 region has 15 residues. Full variable domain (missing parts from reference TRBV9 and TRBJ1-4): DSGVTQTPKHLITATGQRVTLRCSPRSGDLSVYWYQQSLDQGLQFLIQYYNGEERAKGNILERFSAQQFPDLHSELNLSSLELGDSALYFCASSVTGRANEKLFFGSGTQLSVL.